The rows below give T cell receptor beta chains drawn from one sample of a study of chemoradiotherapy in HPV16-positive cancers. Sequencing used immunoSEQ multiplex PCR; TCRdb keeps in-frame clones, though not all of them. The table has about 29,000 clones, approximately 90% seen once. The sequencing used blood, collected from a patient who underwent chemoradiotherapy. The receptors were gathered from a human donor with HPV-associated anogenital cancer. Each CDR3 is given with its conserved first and last residue. D genes are given only for firm matches. Some rows have no size entry. The others give once, few or many, or a class for an expanded clone.

size: -; D: -; V: TRBV4-3; J: TRBJ2-1; CDR3: CASSQEDGIDNEQFF; DNA: TGCGCCAGCAGCCAAGAGGACGGCATCGACAATGAGCAGTTCTTC
size: -; D: -; V: TRBV5-1; J: TRBJ1-3; CDR3: CASSLSGDGNTIYF; DNA: TGCGCCAGCAGCTTGAGTGGAGATGGAAACACCATATATTTT
size: -; D: -; V: TRBV5-4; J: TRBJ1-2; CDR3: CASSLDAGANYGYTF; DNA: TGTGCCAGCAGCTTGGACGCAGGGGCTAACTATGGCTACACCTTC
size: -; D: TRBD2; V: TRBV14; J: TRBJ2-7; CDR3: CASSLSLAGGSYF; DNA: TGTGCCAGCAGCCTCTCCCTAGCGGGGGGCAGCTACTTC
size: -; D: -; V: TRBV7-2; J: TRBJ2-3; CDR3: CASSLAADTQYF; DNA: TGTGCCAGCAGCTTAGCAGCAGATACGCAGTATTTT
size: -; D: -; V: TRBV6-6; J: TRBJ2-7; CDR3: CASSEQGLPSYEQYF; DNA: TGTGCCAGCAGCGAGCAAGGGCTGCCTTCCTACGAGCAGTACTTC
size: once; D: -; V: TRBV19; J: TRBJ2-1; CDR3: CASSITGTPYNEQFF; DNA: TGTGCCAGTAGTATAACTGGGACACCCTACAATGAGCAGTTCTTC
size: -; D: TRBD1; V: TRBV5-1; J: TRBJ1-2; CDR3: CASSKDPGTGINYGYTF; DNA: TGCGCCAGCAGCAAAGATCCCGGGACAGGGATTAACTATGGCTACACCTTC
size: -; D: -; V: TRBV2; J: TRBJ2-7; CDR3: CASSDGYYEQYF; DNA: TGTGCCAGCAGTGACGGGTACTACGAGCAGTACTTC
size: -; D: TRBD1; V: TRBV18; J: TRBJ2-7; CDR3: CASSTTQGAHEQYF; DNA: TGTGCCAGCTCAACAACACAGGGGGCCCACGAGCAGTACTTC
size: -; D: -; V: TRBV30; J: TRBJ1-6; CDR3: CAWLLQRGSPLHF; DNA: TGTGCCTGGTTGCTTCAGAGAGGTTCACCCCTCCACTTT
size: -; D: -; V: TRBV28; J: TRBJ2-2; CDR3: CASSSDGGELFF; DNA: TGTGCCAGCAGTTCCGACGGCGGGGAGCTGTTTTTT
size: -; D: -; V: TRBV5-1; J: TRBJ1-4; CDR3: CASSFQGTNEKLFF; DNA: TGCGCCAGCAGCTTCCAGGGGACTAATGAAAAACTGTTTTTT
size: -; D: -; V: TRBV28; J: TRBJ1-1; CDR3: CASSSGQLGNTEAFF; DNA: TGTGCCAGCAGTTCGGGACAACTAGGTAACACTGAAGCTTTCTTT
size: -; D: TRBD2; V: TRBV6-1; J: TRBJ2-2; CDR3: CATPRGGVNTGELFF; DNA: TGTGCCACCCCACGGGGGGGGGTGAACACCGGGGAGCTGTTTTTT
size: -; D: TRBD1; V: TRBV15; J: TRBJ1-4; CDR3: CATSSAYQGTEGAEKLFF; DNA: TGTGCCACCAGCAGCGCATATCAAGGGACAGAGGGGGCGGAAAAACTGTTTTTT
size: -; D: -; V: TRBV7-9; J: TRBJ1-2; CDR3: CASRRTANYGYTF; DNA: TGTGCCAGCAGACGGACAGCTAACTATGGCTACACCTTC
size: -; D: TRBD1; V: TRBV10-2; J: TRBJ1-1; CDR3: CASSESGQGVLTEAFF; DNA: TGCGCCAGCAGTGAGTCGGGACAGGGGGTGCTCACTGAAGCTTTCTTT
size: once; D: -; V: TRBV10-3; J: TRBJ1-1; CDR3: CASRGEGVNTEAFF; DNA: TGTGCCAGTCGGGGAGAAGGAGTTAACACTGAAGCTTTCTTT
size: -; D: -; V: TRBV13; J: TRBJ2-3; CDR3: CASSPGTGIRDTQYF; DNA: TGTGCCAGCAGCCCGGGAACAGGGATTAGAGATACGCAGTATTTT
size: -; D: -; V: TRBV6-6; J: TRBJ1-6; CDR3: CASSPTGSGSPLHF; DNA: TGTGCCAGCAGCCCCACGGGGTCGGGGTCACCCCTCCACTTT
size: -; D: -; V: TRBV18; J: TRBJ2-2; CDR3: CASSPSRPGSGSELFF; DNA: TGTGCCAGCTCACCGTCCCGGCCAGGGTCTGGGTCGGAGCTGTTTTTT